This TCR beta chain was recovered during a study of glioma-infiltrating T cells. Trimming took off 7 bases at V and 2 bases at J, with 13 bases between the two ends. This CDR3 spans 14 amino acids. In regard to this clonotype: A much larger clone is a single base away; this may be a read error.

Using RNA template, CDR3s of TCR alpha and beta were amplified with iRepertoire arm-PCR. Input was about 85-400 ng of tissue mRNA or PBMC total RNA. Each CDR3 protein is one row after TCRdb ran MiXCR on the multiplex PCR reads. The sample consists of around 190,000 distinct CDR3 sequences, more than 25% of them appearing once. The sample taken for sequencing was glioma tissue, nonneoplastic brain tissue, or PBMCs (not recorded which). This rearrangement joins TRBV12-3 or TRBV12-4 to TRBJ2-3; D tentatively fits TRBD1 or TRBD2 (6 bases each). The receptor comes from a human donor with low-grade glioma or glioblastoma, undergoing nonglioma brain surgery, or in good health (not recorded which). DNA for the CDR3: TGTGCCAGCAAAAGGGGGGCCCCCACAGATACGCAGTATTTT. Translation gives CASKRGAPTDTQYF.